This entry is about one T cell receptor beta chain. The method was immunoSEQ multiplex PCR; TCRdb's version includes in-frame clones alone and lacks a portion of them. Altogether 9,000 to 13,000 clones are present, nearly 90% being singletons, with the ten largest covering 25% to 30%. This specimen belongs to a study of blood T cell repertoires in COVID-19. Overall study: The cDNA or gDNA used as material had been derived from T cells, B-cell-depleted T cells, or PBMCs.

The CDR3 runs 13 residues. Germline V lookup: CDR1 SNHLY, CDR2 FYNNEI. V lost 1 base and J lost 7, with 5 bases in between. The sequence came from a man aged 25 to 45 with active or convalescent COVID-19. Sequences were obtained from peripheral blood. This chain uses TRBV2 with TRBJ1-6; the D is unclear. CDR3 DNA sequence: TGTGCCAGCAGTGAAGGGCTCAATTCACCCCTCCACTTT. Encoded protein: CASSEGLNSPLHF. The variable domain in full, with the rest retrieved from reference TRBV2 and TRBJ1-6, is EPEVTQTPSHQVTQMGQEVILRCVPISNHLYFYWYRQILGQKVEFLVSFYNNEISEKSEIFDDQFSVERPDGSNFTLKIRSTKLEDSAMYFCASSEGLNSPLHFGNGTRLTVT.